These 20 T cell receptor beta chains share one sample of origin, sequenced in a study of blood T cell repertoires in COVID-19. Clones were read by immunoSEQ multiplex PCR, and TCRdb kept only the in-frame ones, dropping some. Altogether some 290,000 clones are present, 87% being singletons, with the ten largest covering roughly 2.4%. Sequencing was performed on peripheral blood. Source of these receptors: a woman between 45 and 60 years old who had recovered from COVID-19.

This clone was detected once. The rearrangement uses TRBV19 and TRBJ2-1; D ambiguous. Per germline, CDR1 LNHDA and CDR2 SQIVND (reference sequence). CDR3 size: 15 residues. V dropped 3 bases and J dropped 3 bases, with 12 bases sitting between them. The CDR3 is CASSISRILYNEQFF. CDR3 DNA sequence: TGTGCCAGTAGTATTAGCCGAATACTCTACAATGAGCAGTTCTTC.

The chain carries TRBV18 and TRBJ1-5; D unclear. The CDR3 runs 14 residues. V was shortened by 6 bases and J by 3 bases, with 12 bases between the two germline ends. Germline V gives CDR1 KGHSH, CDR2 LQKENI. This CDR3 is CASSPDKVNQPQHF. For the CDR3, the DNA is TGTGCCAGCTCGCCCGACAAGGTCAATCAGCCCCAGCATTTT.

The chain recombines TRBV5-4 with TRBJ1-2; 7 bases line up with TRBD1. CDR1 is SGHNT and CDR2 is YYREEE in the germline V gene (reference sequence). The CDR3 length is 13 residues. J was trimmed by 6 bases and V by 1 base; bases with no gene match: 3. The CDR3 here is CASSLIGTDGYTF. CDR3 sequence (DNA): TGTGCCAGCAGCTTGATCGGGACAGATGGCTACACCTTC. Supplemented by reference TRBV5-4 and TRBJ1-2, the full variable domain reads ETGVTQSPTHLIKTRGQQVTLRCSSQSGHNTVSWYQQALGQGPQFIFQYYREEENGRGNFPPRFSGLQFPNYSSELNVNALELDDSALYLCASSLIGTDGYTFGSGTRLTVV.

The CDR3 DNA reads as TGTGCCAGCAGCACCGGACAAAGGGTACGACTTTCGTACGAGCAGTACTTC. It encodes CASSTGQRVRLSYEQYF. The V call is TRBV7-8, the J call TRBJ2-7; maybe TRBD1 (5 bases). Between the trimmed V and J ends, which lost 5 bases and 4 bases, there was a span of 24 bases. Germline-derived CDR1 and CDR2 are SGHVS and FQNEAQ. The CDR3 is 17 amino acids.

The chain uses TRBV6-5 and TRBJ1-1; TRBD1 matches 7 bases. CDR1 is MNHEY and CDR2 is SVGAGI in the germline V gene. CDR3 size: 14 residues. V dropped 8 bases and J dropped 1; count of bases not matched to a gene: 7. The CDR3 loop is CASVSRGENTEAFF. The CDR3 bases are TGTGCCAGCGTATCCAGGGGGGAGAACACTGAAGCTTTCTTT.

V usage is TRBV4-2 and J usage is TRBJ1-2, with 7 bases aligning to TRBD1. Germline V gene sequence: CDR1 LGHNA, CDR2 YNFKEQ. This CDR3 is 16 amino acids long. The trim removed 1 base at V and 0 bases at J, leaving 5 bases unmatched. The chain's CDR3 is CASSQADRLTNYGYTF. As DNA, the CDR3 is TGTGCCAGCAGCCAAGCGGACAGGCTCACTAACTATGGCTACACCTTC.

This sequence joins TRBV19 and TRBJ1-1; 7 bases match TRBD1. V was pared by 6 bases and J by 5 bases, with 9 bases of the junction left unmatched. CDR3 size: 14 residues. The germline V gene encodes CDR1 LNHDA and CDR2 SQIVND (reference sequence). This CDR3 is CASSPQGVGTEAFF. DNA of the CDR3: TGTGCCAGTAGCCCTCAGGGGGTAGGGACTGAAGCTTTCTTT.

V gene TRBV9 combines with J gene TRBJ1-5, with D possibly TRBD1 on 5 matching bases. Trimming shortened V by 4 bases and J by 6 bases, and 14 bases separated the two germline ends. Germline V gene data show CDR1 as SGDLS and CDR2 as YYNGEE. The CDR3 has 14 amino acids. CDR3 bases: TGTGCCAGCAGCCCCGGAGCCGGGGGTCAGCCCCAGCATTTT. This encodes CASSPGAGGQPQHF.

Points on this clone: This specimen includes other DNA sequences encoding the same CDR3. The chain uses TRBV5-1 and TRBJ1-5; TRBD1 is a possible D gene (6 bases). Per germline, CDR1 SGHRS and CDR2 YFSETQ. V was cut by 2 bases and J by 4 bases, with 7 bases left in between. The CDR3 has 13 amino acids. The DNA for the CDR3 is TGCGCCAGCAGCTTAGGACAGAATCAGCCCCAGCATTTT. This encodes CASSLGQNQPQHF.

DNA for the CDR3: TGTGCCAGCAGCTTAGGCGTGGGGGCGTCTGGAAACACCATATATTTT. This translates into CASSLGVGASGNTIYF. The J gene is TRBJ1-3, the V gene TRBV11-1; D may be TRBD1 (6 bases). Germline V gene lookup returns CDR1 SGHAT and CDR2 FQDESV (reference sequence). The CDR3 runs 16 residues. V was cut by 1 base and J by 1 base, with 11 bases left in between.

For the CDR3, the DNA is TGTGCCAGCAATCCGGGACAGAGCTTCTACGAGCAGTACTTC. Protein: CASNPGQSFYEQYF. The rearrangement uses TRBV6-5 and TRBJ2-7; 7 bases are shared with TRBD1. CDR3 length: 14 amino acids. Germline V lookup: CDR1 MNHEY, CDR2 SVGAGI. After removal of 7 bases from V and 3 bases from J, the junction contained 9 bases not matched to a gene.

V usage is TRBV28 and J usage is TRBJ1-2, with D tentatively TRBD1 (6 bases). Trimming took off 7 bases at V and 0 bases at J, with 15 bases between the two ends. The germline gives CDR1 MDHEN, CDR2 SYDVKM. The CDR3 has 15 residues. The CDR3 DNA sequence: TGTGCCAGCACCATCAGGGGCCCGGCTAACTATGGCTACACCTTC. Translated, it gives CASTIRGPANYGYTF.

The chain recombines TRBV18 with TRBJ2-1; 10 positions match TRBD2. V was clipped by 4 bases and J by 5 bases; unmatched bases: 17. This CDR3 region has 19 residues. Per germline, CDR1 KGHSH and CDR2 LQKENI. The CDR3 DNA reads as TGTGCCAGCTCACTTTCGCCGGGACAGTCACTAGCGGGGAACAATGAGCAGTTCTTC. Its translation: CASSLSPGQSLAGNNEQFF.

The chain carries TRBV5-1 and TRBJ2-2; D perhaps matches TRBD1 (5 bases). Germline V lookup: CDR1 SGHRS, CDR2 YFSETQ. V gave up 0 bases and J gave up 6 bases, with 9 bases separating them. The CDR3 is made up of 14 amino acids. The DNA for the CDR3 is TGCGCCAGCAGCTTGGATTTAGGGGCCGGGGAGCTGTTTTTT. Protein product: CASSLDLGAGELFF. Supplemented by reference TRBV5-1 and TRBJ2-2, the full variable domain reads KAGVTQTPRYLIKTRGQQVTLSCSPISGHRSVSWYQQTPGQGLQFLFEYFSETQRNKGNFPGRFSGRQFSNSRSEMNVSTLELGDSALYLCASSLDLGAGELFFGEGSRLTVL.

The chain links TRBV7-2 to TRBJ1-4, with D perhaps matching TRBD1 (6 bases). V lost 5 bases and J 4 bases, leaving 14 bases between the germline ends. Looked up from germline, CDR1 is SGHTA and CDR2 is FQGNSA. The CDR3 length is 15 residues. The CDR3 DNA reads TGTGCCAGCAGCCTCCAGACAGGCCGTAATGAAAAACTGTTTTTT. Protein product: CASSLQTGRNEKLFF.

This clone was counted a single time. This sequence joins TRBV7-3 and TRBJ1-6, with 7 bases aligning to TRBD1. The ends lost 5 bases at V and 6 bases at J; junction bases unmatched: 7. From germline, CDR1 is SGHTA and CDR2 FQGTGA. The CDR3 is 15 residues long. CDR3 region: CASSVGQVANSPLHF. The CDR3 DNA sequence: TGTGCCAGCAGCGTTGGACAGGTTGCTAATTCACCCCTCCACTTT.

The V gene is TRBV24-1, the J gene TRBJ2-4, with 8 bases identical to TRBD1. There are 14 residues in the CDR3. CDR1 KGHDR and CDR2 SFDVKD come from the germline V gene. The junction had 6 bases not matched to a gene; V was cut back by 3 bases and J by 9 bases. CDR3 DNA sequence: TGTGCCACCAGTGATCCCGGACAGGGCGGCATTCAGTACTTC. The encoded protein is CATSDPGQGGIQYF.

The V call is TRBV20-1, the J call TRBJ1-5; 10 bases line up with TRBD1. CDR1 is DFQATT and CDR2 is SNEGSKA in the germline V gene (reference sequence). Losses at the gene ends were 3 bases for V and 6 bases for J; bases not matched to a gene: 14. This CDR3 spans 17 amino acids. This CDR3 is CSASRTGGSLSPQPQHF. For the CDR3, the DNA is TGCAGTGCTAGTAGGACAGGGGGTTCCCTTTCTCCTCAGCCCCAGCATTTT.

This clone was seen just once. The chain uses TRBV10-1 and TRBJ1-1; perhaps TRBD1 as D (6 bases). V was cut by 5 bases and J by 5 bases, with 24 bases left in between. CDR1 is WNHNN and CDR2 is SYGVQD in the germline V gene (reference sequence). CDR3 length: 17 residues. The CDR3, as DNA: TGCGCCAGCAGTCAACAGGGAAATGATCTTAAGGGAACTGAAGCTTTCTTT. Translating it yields CASSQQGNDLKGTEAFF.

The CDR3 loop is CASSLAGSGQQYF. CDR3 sequence (DNA): TGTGCCAGCAGCTTGGCCGGCAGCGGGCAGCAGTACTTC. This chain links TRBV5-4 with TRBJ2-7; D might be TRBD2 (6 bases). CDR1 is SGHNT, CDR2 YYREEE, per germline (reference sequence). Trimming removed 0 bases from V and 8 bases from J, with 12 bases in between. The length of the CDR3 is 13 residues.